The 27 T cell receptor beta chains listed next were all sequenced from one sample in a study of CD8 T cells in ankylosing spondylitis. TCRdb reprocessed the 5' RACE reads via MiXCR and lists one record per CDR3 protein. The sample lists approximately 40,000 distinct CDR3 sequences; about 6.3% were seen once. Source material: blood, either unsorted or a sorted T cell fraction (not recorded which). Source of these receptors: a male donor with ankylosing spondylitis or in good health (not recorded which).

This clonotype was seen many times. The chain is built from TRBV7-9 and TRBJ2-7; D is unclear. The V gene's germline CDR1 is SEHNR and CDR2 FQNEAQ (reference sequence). Between the trimmed V and J ends, which lost 5 bases and 4 bases, there was a span of 6 bases. The CDR3 covers 11 residues. CDR3 bases: TGTGCCAGCAGCAATAGATACGAGCAGTACTTC. Translating it yields CASSNRYEQYF.

This clonotype was seen many times. V gene TRBV7-2 combines with J gene TRBJ2-1, with TRBD1 matching over 7 bases. The CDR3 consists of 14 residues. Per the germline V gene, CDR1 is SGHTA and CDR2 is FQGNSA. Trimming took 5 bases from V and 6 from J; bases not matched to a gene: 7. CDR3 in amino acids: CASSDPGTANEQFF. Written as DNA, the CDR3 is TGTGCCAGCAGCGATCCCGGGACAGCCAATGAGCAGTTCTTC.

This clonotype was counted at least ten times. This sequence joins TRBV5-1 and TRBJ2-5, with a tentative D call TRBD1 (6 bases). Germline CDR1 SGHRS, CDR2 YFSETQ. Trimming cost V 0 bases and J 2 bases, with 11 bases left between them. The CDR3 length is 15 residues. CDR3 sequence reads: CASSLGLDSQETQYF. In nucleotides, the CDR3 is TGCGCCAGCAGCTTGGGGCTGGACAGTCAAGAGACCCAGTACTTC.

This clonotype was seen many times. V usage is TRBV29-1 and J usage is TRBJ2-5, with D perhaps matching TRBD1 (6 bases). Trimming took 4 bases from V and 5 from J, leaving 17 bases between them. CDR3 size: 14 residues. Per germline, CDR1 SQVTM and CDR2 ANQGSEA. The CDR3 here is CSVAQAGVGETQYF. As DNA, the CDR3 is TGCAGCGTTGCCCAGGCAGGGGTAGGGGAGACCCAGTACTTC.

At least ten counts were recorded for this clonotype. This chain links TRBV12-3 or TRBV12-4 with TRBJ2-2, with 10 bases identical to TRBD2. The CDR3 runs to 15 residues. The J segment lost 3 bases and the V segment lost 5 bases, leaving 3 bases of the junction unmatched. This CDR3 reads CASSLGLAYTGELFF. The CDR3 DNA reads TGTGCCAGCAGTCTGGGACTAGCGTACACCGGGGAGCTGTTTTTT.

Many counts were recorded for this clonotype. This rearrangement joins TRBV24-1 to TRBJ2-3; D unclear. The CDR3 has 15 residues. The germline gives CDR1 KGHDR, CDR2 SFDVKD. Trimming shortened V by 4 bases and J by 2 bases, and 12 bases separated the two germline ends. The CDR3 reads CATSEWASLTDTQYF. Here the CDR3 DNA reads TGTGCCACCAGTGAATGGGCCAGTCTCACAGATACGCAGTATTTT.

In this sample, this clonotype turned up many times. The chain carries TRBV3-1 and TRBJ2-1; TRBD1 aligns across 10 bases. Germline values: CDR1 LGHDT, CDR2 YNNKEL (reference sequence). This CDR3 is built from 16 residues. With 3 bases clipped from V and 0 bases from J, the junction kept 2 bases outside the gene matches. The CDR3 coding sequence is TGTGCCAGCAGCCACCGGGACAGGGGCTCCTACAATGAGCAGTTCTTC. The encoded protein is CASSHRDRGSYNEQFF.

This clonotype was picked up many times. The chain joins TRBV27 to TRBJ2-7, with 10 bases matching TRBD1. This CDR3 has 19 amino acids. Per germline, CDR1 MNHEY and CDR2 SMNVEV (reference sequence). V was pared by 6 bases and J by 2 bases, with 19 bases of the junction left unmatched. The DNA of the CDR3 is TGTGCCAGCAGCCCGAGCCGGATGGACAGGGGGGGACTTGCCTACGAGCAGTACTTC. Translated: CASSPSRMDRGGLAYEQYF.

The table lists this clonotype with many counts. The chain employs TRBV28 and TRBJ2-6; tentatively, D is TRBD1 (6 bases). Trimming took off 4 bases at V and 4 bases at J, with 14 bases between the two ends. The CDR3 sequence is 16 residues long. CDR1 MDHEN and CDR2 SYDVKM come from the germline V gene. The DNA for the CDR3 is TGTGCCAGCAGTTCCCACAGGGAAGCCGGGGCCAACGTCCTGACTTTC. Translating gives CASSSHREAGANVLTF.

In this sample, this clonotype turned up many times. The chain joins TRBV5-5 to TRBJ2-3, with 7 bases identical to TRBD2. Germline CDR1 reads SGHKS; CDR2 reads YYEKEE (reference sequence). J was trimmed by 3 bases and V by 1 base; bases with no gene match: 2. The CDR3 totals 14 residues. The DNA of the CDR3 is TGTGCCAGCAGCTTGCGGGGGGTGACAGATACGCAGTATTTT. It specifies CASSLRGVTDTQYF.

There are many counts of this clonotype. This chain links TRBV27 with TRBJ2-7; tentative D call: TRBD2 (5 bases). Germline-derived CDR1 and CDR2 are MNHEY and SMNVEV (reference sequence). CDR3 length: 14 amino acids. Trimming removed 2 bases at V and 2 bases at J, with 10 bases between. This CDR3 reads CASSLGLNAYEQYF. CDR3 in DNA: TGTGCCAGCAGTTTAGGACTCAACGCCTACGAGCAGTACTTC.

This clonotype showed up many times. V usage is TRBV29-1 and J usage is TRBJ2-7; a weak D match, TRBD2 (6 bases). Germline-derived CDR1 and CDR2 are SQVTM and ANQGSEA. The CDR3 contains 15 residues. With 4 bases removed from V and 0 bases from J, the gap between germline ends came to 16 bases. The chain's CDR3 is CSVGGTPKNSYEQYF. The CDR3 bases are TGCAGCGTTGGAGGGACTCCCAAGAACTCCTACGAGCAGTACTTC.

This clonotype was picked up many times. The chain recombines TRBV6-2 or TRBV6-3 with TRBJ1-5; possible D gene TRBD1, 5 bases. The germline gives CDR1 MNHEY, CDR2 SVGEGT. CDR3 length: 13 residues. V was pared by 10 bases and J by 3 bases, with 13 bases between. The CDR3 bases are TGTGCCACCTCCGGGACGGACAATCAGCCCCAGCATTTT. Amino acid sequence: CATSGTDNQPQHF.

In this sample, this clonotype turned up many times. The J gene is TRBJ2-3, the V gene TRBV20-1; TRBD1 matches at 10 bases. After removal of 7 bases from V and 2 bases from J, the junction contained 12 bases not matched to a gene. CDR1 and CDR2 from the germline V gene are DFQATT and SNEGSKA (reference sequence). This CDR3 has 16 amino acids. The CDR3 here is CSVPSRGTGATDTQYF. The CDR3, as DNA: TGCAGTGTCCCCTCCCGAGGGACAGGGGCCACAGATACGCAGTATTTT.

This clonotype was picked up many times. The chain uses TRBV20-1 and TRBJ2-5; no reliable D call. Germline loops: CDR1 DFQATT, CDR2 SNEGSKA (reference sequence). V dropped 6 bases and J dropped 4 bases, with 18 bases sitting between them. The CDR3 covers 14 residues. This CDR3 is CSAARTRSRETQYF. The CDR3 region has the DNA TGCAGTGCAGCCAGGACCCGGAGTAGAGAGACCCAGTACTTC.

This clonotype was counted at least ten times. This rearrangement joins TRBV5-1 to TRBJ2-1; D is perhaps TRBD1 or TRBD2 (7 bases each). CDR3 length: 15 residues. The ends were cut back, 0 bases at V and 4 bases at J, with 11 bases in the middle. The germline V gene has CDR1 SGHRS and CDR2 YFSETQ. The CDR3 is CASSLARGGYNEQFF. CDR3 sequence (DNA): TGCGCCAGCAGCTTGGCCAGGGGGGGGTACAATGAGCAGTTCTTC.

This clonotype was counted at least ten times. The V gene is TRBV19, the J gene TRBJ1-5; 7 nucleotides line up with TRBD1. The length of the CDR3 is 13 residues. Germline CDR1 is LNHDA and CDR2 is SQIVND (reference sequence). With 9 bases clipped from V and 7 bases from J, the junction kept 9 bases outside the gene matches. Here the CDR3 DNA reads TGTGCCAGCCGAGACAGGGCGGGACAGCCCCAGCATTTT. This encodes CASRDRAGQPQHF. Supplemented by reference TRBV19 and TRBJ1-5, the full variable domain reads DGGITQSPKYLFRKEGQNVTLSCEQNLNHDAMYWYRQDPGQGLRLIYYSQIVNDFQKGDIAEGYSVSREKKESFPLTVTSAQKNPTAFYLCASRDRAGQPQHFGDGTRLSIL.

In this sample, this clonotype turned up a few times. The V gene is TRBV5-1, the J gene TRBJ1-2, with D perhaps TRBD1 (5 bases). V dropped 4 bases and J dropped 7 bases, with 14 bases sitting between them. CDR3 size: 13 residues. Germline V gene lookup returns CDR1 SGHRS and CDR2 YFSETQ. CDR3: CASSVGDGGGYTF. CDR3 DNA: TGCGCCAGCAGCGTGGGAGATGGGGGTGGCTACACCTTC. The whole variable domain, filled in from reference TRBV5-1 and TRBJ1-2, reads KAGVTQTPRYLIKTRGQQVTLSCSPISGHRSVSWYQQTPGQGLQFLFEYFSETQRNKGNFPGRFSGRQFSNSRSEMNVSTLELGDSALYLCASSVGDGGGYTFGSGTRLTVV.

This clonotype was seen at least ten times. Being one base from a much bigger clone, this may be a read error. The chain is built from TRBV5-5 and TRBJ2-7; D unresolved. The V and J ends lost 4 bases and 2 bases respectively, with 10 bases between them. In germline, CDR1 is SGHKS, CDR2 YYEKEE (reference sequence). The CDR3 loop spans 13 amino acids. Written as DNA, the CDR3 is TGTGCCAGCAGCCCTACAATCCCCTACGAGCAGTACTTC. This encodes CASSPTIPYEQYF.

This clonotype was counted ten times or more. The rearrangement uses TRBV5-5 and TRBJ1-5; D might be TRBD1 (5 bases). The V gene lost 2 bases and the J gene lost 1 base, with 10 bases spanning the gap. The germline V gene encodes CDR1 SGHKS and CDR2 YYEKEE (reference sequence). This CDR3 contains 15 residues. In DNA, the CDR3 is TGTGCCAGCAGCTTATGGGCAGGGAGCAATCAGCCCCAGCATTTT. Translated, it gives CASSLWAGSNQPQHF.

This clonotype has ten or more counts. The chain couples TRBV5-1 to TRBJ2-2; the D is unclear. The CDR3 consists of 13 residues. Between the trimmed V and J ends, which lost 4 bases and 5 bases, there was a span of 9 bases. CDR1 and CDR2 (germline): SGHRS, YFSETQ. CDR3 sequence: CASSPRVTGELFF. CDR3 bases: TGCGCCAGCAGCCCTAGAGTTACCGGGGAGCTGTTTTTT.

This clonotype was picked up many times. This chain links TRBV18 with TRBJ2-7, with D unclear. This CDR3 spans 12 amino acids. Germline V gives CDR1 KGHSH, CDR2 LQKENI. V gave up 2 bases and J gave up 2 bases, with 4 bases separating them. This chain's CDR3 is CASSPGTYEQYF. CDR3 bases: TGTGCCAGCTCACCAGGAACCTACGAGCAGTACTTC.

In this sample, this clonotype turned up once. The CDR3 spells CASSQSIKSYNEQFF. The CDR3 nucleotides read TGCGCCAGCAGTCAATCGATCAAATCCTACAATGAGCAGTTCTTC. This rearrangement joins TRBV23-1 to TRBJ2-1; D is unclear. TRBV23-1 is marked as an open reading frame, function uncertain. Deletions cut 0 bases from V and 1 base from J, with 7 bases between. This CDR3 has 15 residues.

The chain links TRBV12-3 or TRBV12-4 to TRBJ2-7; 8 bases are shared with TRBD2. This CDR3 is 15 amino acids long. V was clipped by 4 bases and J by 2 bases; unmatched bases: 7. CDR3: CASSYSGSAAYEQYF. DNA of the CDR3: TGTGCCAGCAGTTACAGCGGGAGTGCGGCCTACGAGCAGTACTTC.

At least ten counts were recorded for this clonotype. J is TRBJ2-2 and V is TRBV5-1, with D perhaps TRBD1 (6 bases). CDR3 length: 15 amino acids. Trimming pared 4 bases from V and 7 bases from J, leaving 17 bases between. CDR1 SGHRS and CDR2 YFSETQ come from the germline V gene. CDR3 region: CASSPNPQGNGELFF. Here the CDR3 DNA reads TGCGCCAGCAGCCCCAACCCCCAGGGGAACGGGGAGCTGTTTTTT.

This clonotype has at least ten counts. The chain carries TRBV29-1 and TRBJ2-3, with D perhaps matching TRBD1 or TRBD2 (5 bases each). The CDR3 contains 13 residues. With 4 bases removed from V and 4 bases from J, the gap between germline ends came to 12 bases. Germline V CDR1 and CDR2: SQVTM, ANQGSEA. The CDR3 sequence is CSVGLRGSDTQYF. CDR3 bases: TGCAGCGTTGGTCTCCGGGGCTCAGATACGCAGTATTTT.

This clonotype has at least ten counts. V usage is TRBV5-1 and J usage is TRBJ2-3; D is undetermined. Trimming stripped 0 bases from V and 4 bases from J, with 12 bases between. CDR3 size: 15 residues. CDR1 and CDR2 (germline): SGHRS, YFSETQ. CDR3 residues: CASSLEPGKADTQYF. The CDR3 DNA reads TGCGCCAGCAGCTTGGAGCCCGGTAAGGCAGATACGCAGTATTTT.